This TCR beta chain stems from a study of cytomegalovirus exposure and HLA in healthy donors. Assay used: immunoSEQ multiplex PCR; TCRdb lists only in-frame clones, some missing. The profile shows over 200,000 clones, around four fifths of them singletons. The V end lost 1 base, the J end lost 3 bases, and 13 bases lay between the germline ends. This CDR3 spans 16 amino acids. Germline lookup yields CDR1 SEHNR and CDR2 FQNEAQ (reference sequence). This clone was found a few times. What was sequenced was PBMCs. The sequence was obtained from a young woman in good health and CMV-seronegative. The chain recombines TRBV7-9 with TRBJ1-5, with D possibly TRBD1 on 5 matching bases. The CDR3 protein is CASSLVKGANNQPQHF. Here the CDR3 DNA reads TGTGCCAGCAGCTTAGTTAAAGGGGCTAACAATCAGCCCCAGCATTTT.